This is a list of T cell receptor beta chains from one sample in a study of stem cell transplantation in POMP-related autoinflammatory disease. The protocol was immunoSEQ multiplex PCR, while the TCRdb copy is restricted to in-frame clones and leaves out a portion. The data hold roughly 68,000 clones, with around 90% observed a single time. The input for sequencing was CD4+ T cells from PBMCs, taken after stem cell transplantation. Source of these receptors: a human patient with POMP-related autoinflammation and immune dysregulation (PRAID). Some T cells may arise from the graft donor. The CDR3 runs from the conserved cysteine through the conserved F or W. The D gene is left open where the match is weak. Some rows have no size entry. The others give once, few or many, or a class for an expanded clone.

cdr3_aa: CASSVGPHPTNEKLFF; cdr3_nt: TGTGCCAGCAGCGTAGGGCCCCACCCAACTAATGAAAAACTGTTTTTT; v_call: TRBV9; d_call: -; clone_size: -; j_call: TRBJ1-4
cdr3_aa: CASSKHCFHNEQFF; cdr3_nt: TGTGCCAGCAGCAAACATTGTTTCCACAATGAGCAGTTCTTC; v_call: TRBV21-1; d_call: -; clone_size: -; j_call: TRBJ2-1
cdr3_aa: CASSSGLAGGPGAQYF; cdr3_nt: TGTGCCAGCAGCTCGGGACTAGCGGGGGGGCCCGGGGCCCAGTACTTC; v_call: TRBV6-2/TRBV6-3; d_call: TRBD2; clone_size: -; j_call: TRBJ2-5
cdr3_aa: CSVTYTSGGYNEQFF; cdr3_nt: TGCAGCGTTACCTATACTAGCGGGGGTTACAATGAGCAGTTCTTC; v_call: TRBV29-1; d_call: TRBD2; clone_size: once; j_call: TRBJ2-1
cdr3_aa: CASSILAGGPSNTQYF; cdr3_nt: TGTGCCAGCAGCATACTAGCGGGAGGGCCATCAAATACGCAGTATTTT; v_call: TRBV3-1/TRBV3-2; d_call: TRBD2; clone_size: -; j_call: TRBJ2-3
cdr3_aa: CASSLVRRETKNIQYF; cdr3_nt: TGTGCCAGCAGCTTAGTAAGAAGAGAAACCAAAAACATTCAGTACTTC; v_call: TRBV13; d_call: -; clone_size: -; j_call: TRBJ2-4
cdr3_aa: CASNLGQGLYGYTF; cdr3_nt: TGTGCCAGCAACTTGGGACAGGGGTTGTATGGCTACACCTTC; v_call: TRBV2; d_call: TRBD1; clone_size: -; j_call: TRBJ1-2
cdr3_aa: CASSYAPGGSTDTQYF; cdr3_nt: TGTGCCAGCAGTTACGCTCCAGGGGGGAGCACAGATACGCAGTATTTT; v_call: TRBV6-5; d_call: -; clone_size: -; j_call: TRBJ2-3
cdr3_aa: CASRPRDPLAGELFF; cdr3_nt: TGTGCCAGCAGGCCTCGGGACCCCTTAGCCGGGGAGCTGTTTTTT; v_call: TRBV28; d_call: -; clone_size: -; j_call: TRBJ2-2
cdr3_aa: CASSSGIEETQYF; cdr3_nt: TGTGCCAGCAGCTCTGGGATCGAAGAGACCCAGTACTTC; v_call: TRBV5-5; d_call: -; clone_size: -; j_call: TRBJ2-5
cdr3_aa: CASSLSAGQETQYF; cdr3_nt: TGTGCCAGCAGCTTATCGGCAGGGCAAGAGACCCAGTACTTC; v_call: TRBV7-8; d_call: -; clone_size: -; j_call: TRBJ2-5
cdr3_aa: CSVNLNTEAFF; cdr3_nt: TGCAGCGTTAACTTGAACACTGAAGCTTTCTTT; v_call: TRBV29-1; d_call: -; clone_size: -; j_call: TRBJ1-1
cdr3_aa: CATGRQGAQNEQFF; cdr3_nt: TGTGCCACCGGGCGACAGGGGGCCCAGAATGAGCAGTTCTTC; v_call: TRBV24-1; d_call: TRBD1; clone_size: -; j_call: TRBJ2-1
cdr3_aa: CASSSRDRGRGEQFF; cdr3_nt: TGTGCCAGCAGCTCCCGGGACAGGGGCAGGGGTGAGCAGTTCTTC; v_call: TRBV7-2; d_call: TRBD1; clone_size: once; j_call: TRBJ2-1
cdr3_aa: CATSREGRDPYEKLFF; cdr3_nt: TGTGCCACCAGCAGAGAGGGGAGGGATCCCTATGAAAAACTGTTTTTT; v_call: TRBV15; d_call: -; clone_size: -; j_call: TRBJ1-4
cdr3_aa: CASSRRGGILNSPLHF; cdr3_nt: TGTGCCAGCAGCCGAAGAGGGGGGATATTGAATTCACCCCTCCACTTT; v_call: TRBV7-9; d_call: -; clone_size: -; j_call: TRBJ1-6
cdr3_aa: CAISEGRRITEAFF; cdr3_nt: TGTGCCATCAGTGAGGGACGGAGGATCACTGAAGCTTTCTTT; v_call: TRBV10-3; d_call: -; clone_size: -; j_call: TRBJ1-1
cdr3_aa: CASSSGQAEQYF; cdr3_nt: TGCGCCAGCAGCTCCGGGCAAGCCGAGCAGTACTTC; v_call: TRBV5-1; d_call: -; clone_size: -; j_call: TRBJ2-7